The 30 T cell receptor beta chains reported below all come from one sample, sequenced in a study of T-cell memory formation after mild COVID-19. TCRdb itself ran the 5' RACE reads through MiXCR, one entry per CDR3 protein. The sample yields 400,000 to 550,000 distinct CDR3 sequences, 25% seen once. Sample: PBMCs or a T cell subset sorted from them (not recorded which). All receptors derive from an adult woman who had mild COVID-19 (a few samples of this study predate the infection). Cell type and time point are not known.

The V call is TRBV6-1, the J call TRBJ2-7; the match to TRBD1 covers 11 bases. Trimming took 6 bases from V and 1 from J; bases not matched to a gene: 5. Germline assignment: CDR1 MNHNS and CDR2 SASEGT. CDR3 size: 15 residues. The CDR3 is CASRPGQGESYEQYF. DNA of the CDR3: TGTGCCAGCAGGCCGGGACAGGGGGAGTCCTACGAGCAGTACTTC.

The CDR3 region is CSVEDHRRGNRGYTF. In DNA form, the CDR3 reads TGCAGCGTTGAAGATCACAGGAGGGGGAATCGGGGCTACACCTTC. The rearrangement joins TRBV29-1 to TRBJ1-2; possibly TRBD1 for D (6 bases). Trimming removed 0 bases at V and 8 bases at J, with 19 bases between. The V gene's germline CDR1 is SQVTM and CDR2 ANQGSEA. The CDR3 loop spans 15 amino acids.

V and J are TRBV7-8 and TRBJ2-1; a weak D match, TRBD2 (6 bases). Germline V gives CDR1 SGHVS, CDR2 FQNEAQ. Deletions cut 0 bases from V and 7 bases from J, with 13 bases between. The CDR3 totals 15 residues. The CDR3 DNA is TGTGCCAGCAGCTTAGCGGCGGGGCGGGGAAATGAGCAGTTCTTC. Translating gives CASSLAAGRGNEQFF.

The chain links TRBV6-5 to TRBJ2-1; 8 nucleotides match TRBD2. Per germline, CDR1 MNHEY and CDR2 SVGAGI. V lost 5 bases and J lost 5; bases outside the gene matches: 8. There are 15 residues in the CDR3. This CDR3 reads CASSPRRGADNEQFF. CDR3 DNA: TGTGCCAGCAGTCCAAGGCGGGGGGCCGACAATGAGCAGTTCTTC.

The sample holds a few counts of this clonotype. This rearrangement joins TRBV6-6 to TRBJ1-1, with a possible D match to TRBD1 (5 bases). The CDR3 length is 14 residues. V was pared by 7 bases and J by 5 bases, with 17 bases between. CDR1 and CDR2 from the germline V gene are MNHNY and SVGAGI (reference sequence). The CDR3 here is CASTPVGGGTEAFF. As DNA, the CDR3 is TGTGCCAGCACTCCGGTTGGGGGGGGAACTGAAGCTTTCTTT.

In this sample, this clonotype turned up a few times. The CDR3 nucleotides are TGCAGTGCGACCGACACTGGCAATGAGCAGTTCTTC. Translation: CSATDTGNEQFF. The gene calls are TRBV20-1 and TRBJ2-1, with D unclear. Trimming took off 6 bases at V and 6 bases at J, with 12 bases between the two ends. Germline V gives CDR1 DFQATT, CDR2 SNEGSKA (reference sequence). This CDR3 contains 12 residues.

This clonotype turned up a few times. The chain has TRBV7-9 and TRBJ1-2; D unclear. V was shortened by 5 bases and J by 13 bases, with 5 bases between the two germline ends. The V gene's germline CDR1 is SEHNR and CDR2 FQNEAQ (reference sequence). The CDR3 runs 8 residues. CDR3 in DNA: TGTGCCAGCAGCCCTATCACCTTC. Encoded protein: CASSPITF.

This clonotype came up a few times. CDR3 DNA: TGTGCCACCAGTGATCCGAGGACAGCCACAGATACGCAGTATTTT. It is translated as CATSDPRTATDTQYF. The chain recombines TRBV24-1 with TRBJ2-3; weak D call: TRBD1 (6 bases). Trimming shortened V by 3 bases and J by 2 bases, and 11 bases separated the two germline ends. Germline lookup yields CDR1 KGHDR and CDR2 SFDVKD. This CDR3 comprises 15 residues.

In its sample, this clonotype was seen a few times. The rearrangement joins TRBV29-1 to TRBJ2-5; TRBD1 matches 7 bases. Germline V gene sequence: CDR1 SQVTM, CDR2 ANQGSEA. CDR3 length: 13 amino acids. V lost 7 bases to trimming and J lost 2 bases; unmatched junction nucleotides: 7. The CDR3 DNA is TGCAGCGAGTCGACAGGGCGGCAAGAGACCCAGTACTTC. This gives the protein CSESTGRQETQYF.

This chain joins TRBV19 and TRBJ2-7; no clear D gene. Germline CDR1 and CDR2: LNHDA and SQIVND (reference sequence). The V end was cut by 2 bases, the J end by 6 bases, with 11 bases between. The CDR3 is 13 amino acids. CDR3 bases: TGTGCCAGTAGTATACCGCCCGGCGGCGAGCAGTACTTC. This translates into CASSIPPGGEQYF.

The rearrangement uses TRBV7-2 and TRBJ2-2; D ambiguous. This CDR3 spans 15 amino acids. The germline CDR1 and CDR2 sequences are SGHTA and FQGNSA. Trimming removed 0 bases from V and 4 bases from J, with 9 bases in between. CDR3 nucleotides: TGTGCCAGCAGCTTAGCGACAAGCTTCACCGGGGAGCTGTTTTTT. Translated: CASSLATSFTGELFF. Variable domain in full (rest from reference TRBV7-2 and TRBJ2-2): GAGVSQSPSNKVTEKGKDVELRCDPISGHTALYWYRQSLGQGLEFLIYFQGNSAPDKSGLPSDRFSAERTGGSVSTLTIQRTQQEDSAVYLCASSLATSFTGELFFGEGSRLTVL.

The chain combines TRBV20-1 with TRBJ1-1, with a possible D match to TRBD1 (5 bases). V gave up 3 bases and J gave up 1 base, with 9 bases separating them. Germline CDR1 is DFQATT and CDR2 is SNEGSKA (reference sequence). CDR3 length: 13 amino acids. The CDR3: CSASLGANTEAFF. The DNA for the CDR3 is TGCAGTGCTAGTCTAGGGGCGAACACTGAAGCTTTCTTT.

The table lists this clonotype with many counts. V usage is TRBV29-1 and J usage is TRBJ1-1, with a possible D match to TRBD1 (5 bases). The CDR3 extends over 13 amino acids. In germline, CDR1 is SQVTM, CDR2 ANQGSEA. The V and J ends lost 7 bases and 3 bases respectively, with 15 bases between them. The CDR3 nucleotides are TGCAGCGGTGGCCAGGGTGGGGACACTGAAGCTTTCTTT. This codes for CSGGQGGDTEAFF.

The chain is built from TRBV7-9 and TRBJ2-4; D perhaps matches TRBD2 (5 bases). The CDR3 covers 16 residues. V shed 5 bases and J shed 2 bases, with 16 bases lying between them. Germline CDR1 and CDR2: SEHNR and FQNEAQ (reference sequence). The CDR3 is CASSPRLSRTKNIQYF. Written as DNA, the CDR3 is TGTGCCAGCAGCCCAAGACTATCTAGAACCAAAAACATTCAGTACTTC.

The chain combines TRBV20-1 with TRBJ2-3, with TRBD2 as a possible D gene (5 bases). Germline V CDR1 and CDR2: DFQATT, SNEGSKA (reference sequence). This CDR3 is 17 amino acids long. V was pared by 4 bases and J by 2 bases, with 22 bases between. The CDR3 DNA sequence: TGCAGTGCTACGGCAGGCGGGCACACAACATACACAGATACGCAGTATTTT. Amino acids: CSATAGGHTTYTDTQYF.

The chain joins TRBV20-1 to TRBJ1-1, with D uncertain. Germline CDR1 DFQATT, CDR2 SNEGSKA (reference sequence). This CDR3 is built from 13 residues. V was clipped by 3 bases and J by 3 bases, with 11 bases between them. CDR3 in DNA: TGCAGTGCTAGCTGGGTGTTGGACACTGAAGCTTTCTTT. This translates into CSASWVLDTEAFF.

The table lists this clonotype with a few counts. This rearrangement joins TRBV12-3 or TRBV12-4 to TRBJ2-5; D perhaps matches TRBD1 (5 bases). This CDR3 contains 14 residues. The V end was cut by 3 bases, the J end by 3 bases, with 11 bases between. The DNA of the CDR3 is TGTGCCAGCAGTTTCGGTCCAGGGAAAGAGACCCAGTACTTC. It is translated as CASSFGPGKETQYF.

The rearrangement uses TRBV3-1 and TRBJ2-7; TRBD2 is a possible D gene (5 bases). Germline V gene sequence: CDR1 LGHDT, CDR2 YNNKEL (reference sequence). Trimming took 0 bases from V and 0 from J, leaving 9 bases between them. This CDR3 contains 15 residues. The CDR3 spells CASSQDLSASYEQYF. In nucleotides, the CDR3 is TGTGCCAGCAGCCAAGATCTTAGCGCCTCCTACGAGCAGTACTTC.

V gene TRBV24-1 combines with J gene TRBJ1-5; D might be TRBD1 (5 bases). Per the germline V gene, CDR1 is KGHDR and CDR2 is SFDVKD. The CDR3 has 15 residues. V was pared by 2 bases and J by 9 bases, with 16 bases between. CDR3 DNA sequence: TGTGCCACCAGTGATTCCGTGGGACCGGAGGGGCCCCAGCATTTT. This gives the protein CATSDSVGPEGPQHF.

The chain links TRBV5-6 to TRBJ1-4; unclear D gene. Per the germline V gene, CDR1 is SGHDT and CDR2 is YYEEEE. There are 14 residues in the CDR3. V gave up 5 bases and J gave up 4 bases, with 12 bases separating them. The CDR3 coding sequence is TGTGCCAGCAGGTCTCCAGGAGTTAATGAAAAACTGTTTTTT. This sequence encodes CASRSPGVNEKLFF.

The rearrangement joins TRBV7-8 to TRBJ2-3; TRBD1 matches at 12 bases. Germline lookup yields CDR1 SGHVS and CDR2 FQNEAQ. The ends lost 0 bases at V and 4 bases at J; junction bases unmatched: 5. CDR3 length equals 17 residues. CDR3 nucleotides: TGTGCCAGCAGCTTAGCGGGACAGGGGGCGCTTCCAGATACGCAGTATTTT. Amino acid sequence: CASSLAGQGALPDTQYF.

The V call is TRBV12-3 or TRBV12-4, the J call TRBJ1-1, with TRBD1 identical over 9 bases. The J segment lost 4 bases and the V segment lost 5 bases, leaving 5 bases of the junction unmatched. The CDR3 contains 14 residues. CDR3 nucleotides: TGTGCCAGCAGTCGGGACAGGGTAATCACTGAAGCTTTCTTT. Its translation is CASSRDRVITEAFF.

This clonotype came up a few times. The chain joins TRBV12-5 to TRBJ2-7; D is undetermined. The CDR3 runs 11 residues. The V end lost 5 bases, the J end lost 3 bases, and 5 bases lay between the germline ends. Germline CDR1 reads LGHNT; CDR2 reads FRNRAP. The CDR3 reads CASGTNYEQYF. DNA for the CDR3: TGTGCTAGTGGTACCAACTACGAGCAGTACTTC.

The rearrangement links TRBV7-9 to TRBJ2-7; possible D gene TRBD1, 5 bases. With 1 base removed from V and 5 bases from J, the gap between germline ends came to 15 bases. The CDR3 is made up of 15 amino acids. From germline, CDR1 is SEHNR and CDR2 FQNEAQ (reference sequence). CDR3 nucleotides: TGTGCCAGCAGCTTAGATTGGCAGGGTAACGACGAGCAGTACTTC. Its translation is CASSLDWQGNDEQYF.

Ten or more counts support this clonotype. This chain links TRBV7-3 with TRBJ2-1, with 10 positions matching TRBD2. The CDR3 consists of 15 residues. The germline V gene has CDR1 SGHTA and CDR2 FQGTGA. Trimming cost V 5 bases and J 4 bases; bases outside gene matches: 5. The CDR3 DNA reads TGTGCCAGCAGCCCAGGGACTAGCGCTTACAATGAGCAGTTCTTC. Translating gives CASSPGTSAYNEQFF.

The rearrangement links TRBV20-1 to TRBJ2-5, with no clear D. V was cut by 1 base and J by 2 bases, with 11 bases left in between. In germline, CDR1 is DFQATT, CDR2 SNEGSKA (reference sequence). This CDR3 is 14 amino acids long. The CDR3 sequence: CSARGARSQETQYF. The CDR3 DNA sequence: TGCAGTGCTAGAGGGGCCCGCTCGCAAGAGACCCAGTACTTC.

This clonotype has only a few counts. V gene TRBV7-8 combines with J gene TRBJ1-5, with D unclear. The germline gives CDR1 SGHVS, CDR2 FQNEAQ. This CDR3 has 15 amino acids. V was clipped by 0 bases and J by 5 bases, with 11 bases between them. CDR3 nucleotide sequence: TGTGCCAGCAGCTTAGCGGACGGGAGGGATCAGCCCCAGCATTTT. Its translation is CASSLADGRDQPQHF. Looking up the rest from reference TRBV7-8 and TRBJ1-5 gives the full variable domain: GAGVSQSPRYKVAKRGQDVALRCDPISGHVSLFWYQQALGQGPEFLTYFQNEAQLDKSGLPSDRFFAERPEGSVSTLKIQRTQQEDSAVYLCASSLADGRDQPQHFGDGTRLSIL.

This clonotype was counted between two and nine times. The chain uses TRBV24-1 and TRBJ1-5; unclear D gene. Germline V gives CDR1 KGHDR, CDR2 SFDVKD. The CDR3 is 17 amino acids. Trimming removed 6 bases from V and 3 bases from J, with 20 bases in between. The chain's CDR3 is CATSTTSGGSSNQPQHF. DNA of the CDR3: TGTGCCACCAGTACCACTTCAGGCGGATCATCCAATCAGCCCCAGCATTTT.

The rearrangement links TRBV5-1 to TRBJ2-5, with D perhaps TRBD2 (5 bases). The ends were cut back, 1 base at V and 7 bases at J, with 14 bases in the middle. The CDR3 contains 14 residues. Germline V CDR1 and CDR2: SGHRS, YFSETQ. The CDR3 protein is CASSLYTSGRTQYF. CDR3 nucleotides: TGCGCCAGCAGCTTGTACACCTCGGGGAGGACCCAGTACTTC.

In this sample, this clonotype turned up a few times. V usage is TRBV20-1 and J usage is TRBJ2-2; D may be TRBD1 (6 bases). CDR3 length equals 14 residues. V lost 4 bases to trimming and J lost 1 base, with 10 bases between them. The germline V gene encodes CDR1 DFQATT and CDR2 SNEGSKA (reference sequence). DNA of the CDR3: TGCAGTGCTAAGCCGGGACAGAACACCGGGGAGCTGTTTTTT. Translating it yields CSAKPGQNTGELFF.